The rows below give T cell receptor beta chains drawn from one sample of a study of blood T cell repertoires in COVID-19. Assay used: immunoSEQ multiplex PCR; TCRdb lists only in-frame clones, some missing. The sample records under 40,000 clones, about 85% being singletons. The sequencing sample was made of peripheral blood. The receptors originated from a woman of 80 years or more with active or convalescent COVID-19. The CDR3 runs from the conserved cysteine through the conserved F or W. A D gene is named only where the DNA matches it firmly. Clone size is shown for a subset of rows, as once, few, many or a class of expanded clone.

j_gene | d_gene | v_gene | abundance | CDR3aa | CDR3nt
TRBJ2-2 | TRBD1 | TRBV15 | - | CATSRDDWGQGTFGPGELFF | TGTGCCACCAGCAGAGATGATTGGGGACAGGGGACGTTTGGACCCGGGGAGCTGTTTTTT
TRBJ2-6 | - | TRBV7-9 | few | CASSLAGSGANVLTF | TGTGCCAGCAGCTTAGCCGGCTCTGGGGCCAACGTCCTGACTTTC
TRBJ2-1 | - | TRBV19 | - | CASSRGWGSSYNEQFF | TGTGCCAGTAGTCGGGGGTGGGGGAGCTCCTACAATGAGCAGTTCTTC
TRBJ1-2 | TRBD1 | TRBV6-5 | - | CASRTGQTAYGYTF | TGTGCCAGCAGAACGGGACAGACGGCCTATGGCTACACCTTC
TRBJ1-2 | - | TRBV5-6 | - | CASSFLGRGYGYTF | TGTGCCAGCAGCTTCCTGGGCAGGGGCTATGGCTACACCTTC
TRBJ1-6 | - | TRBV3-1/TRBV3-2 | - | CASSQFPTGSYSPLHF | TGTGCCAGCAGCCAATTTCCGACAGGTTCTTATTCACCCCTCCACTTT
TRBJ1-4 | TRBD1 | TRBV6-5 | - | CASRKRTGVNEKLFF | TGTGCCAGCCGTAAGAGAACAGGGGTTAATGAAAAACTGTTTTTT
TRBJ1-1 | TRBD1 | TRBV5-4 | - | CASSLTGVTEAFF | TGTGCCAGCAGCTTGACAGGGGTTACTGAAGCTTTCTTT
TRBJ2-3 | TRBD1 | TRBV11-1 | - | CASSSGQRTTDTQYF | TGTGCCAGCAGCTCGGGACAGAGAACCACAGATACGCAGTATTTT
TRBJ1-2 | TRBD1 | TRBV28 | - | CASRGTGGFGGYGYTF | TGTGCCAGCAGAGGGACAGGGGGCTTCGGGGGCTATGGCTACACCTTC
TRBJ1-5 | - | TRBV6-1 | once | CASSESQSNQPQHF | TGTGCCAGCAGTGAATCACAGAGCAATCAGCCCCAGCATTTT
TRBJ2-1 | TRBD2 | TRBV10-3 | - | CAISGTSGGLAQFF | TGTGCCATCAGTGGAACTAGCGGGGGGCTTGCACAGTTCTTC
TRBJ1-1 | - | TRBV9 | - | CASSVRPLTALRDTEAFF | TGTGCCAGCAGCGTCCGACCCCTGACAGCACTACGGGACACTGAAGCTTTCTTT
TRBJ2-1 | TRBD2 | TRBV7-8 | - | CASSDGGGASYNEQFF | TGTGCCAGCAGCGATGGCGGGGGGGCCTCCTACAATGAGCAGTTCTTC
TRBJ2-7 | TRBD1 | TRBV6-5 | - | CASKMGQAAGEQYF | TGTGCCAGCAAGATGGGACAGGCTGCGGGGGAGCAGTACTTC
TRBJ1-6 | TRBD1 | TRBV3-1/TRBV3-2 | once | CASSARDRGNSPLHF | TGTGCCAGCAGCGCCCGGGACAGGGGTAATTCACCCCTCCACTTT
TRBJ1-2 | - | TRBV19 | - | CASSIATGFNYGYTF | TGTGCCAGTAGTATCGCGACAGGATTTAACTATGGCTACACCTTC
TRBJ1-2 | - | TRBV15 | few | CATSREGRDSDGYTF | TGTGCCACCAGCAGAGAGGGCAGGGATTCGGATGGCTACACCTTC
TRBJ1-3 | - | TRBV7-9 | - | CASSLEGVSGNTIYF | TGTGCCAGCAGCTTAGAAGGGGTTTCTGGAAACACCATATATTTT
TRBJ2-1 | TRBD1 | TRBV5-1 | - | CASNDRVGINEQFF | TGCGCCAGCAATGACAGGGTCGGAATAAATGAGCAGTTCTTC
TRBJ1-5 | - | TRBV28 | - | CASSLSGARSNQPQHF | TGTGCCAGCAGTTTATCAGGGGCTAGGAGCAATCAGCCCCAGCATTTT
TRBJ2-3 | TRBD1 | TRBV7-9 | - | CASRPLQGAGDTQYF | TGTGCCAGCAGGCCCCTACAGGGGGCTGGCGATACGCAGTATTTT
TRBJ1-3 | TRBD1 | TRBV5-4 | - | CASSPGQGRAGNTIYF | TGTGCCAGCAGCCCGGGACAGGGGCGGGCTGGAAACACCATATATTTT
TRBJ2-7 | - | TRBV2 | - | CASSDRLTEKPYEQYF | TGTGCCAGCAGTGATCGGTTGACGGAGAAGCCCTACGAGCAGTACTTC
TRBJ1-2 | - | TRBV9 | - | CASSADGGWAGYTF | TGTGCCAGCAGCGCTGACGGGGGATGGGCTGGCTACACCTTC
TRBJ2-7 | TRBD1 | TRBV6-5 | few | CASRRTGYHEQYF | TGTGCCAGCAGAAGGACAGGGTACCACGAGCAGTACTTC
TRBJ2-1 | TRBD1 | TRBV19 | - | CASSGFTGAYNEQFF | TGTGCCAGTAGTGGCTTCACAGGGGCTTACAATGAGCAGTTCTTC
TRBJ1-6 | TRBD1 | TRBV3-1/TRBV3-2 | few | CASSQHYRGHHSPLHF | TGTGCCAGCAGCCAACACTACAGGGGGCATCATTCACCCCTCCACTTT
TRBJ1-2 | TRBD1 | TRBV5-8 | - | CASSQTGTGYLGYTF | TGTGCCAGCAGCCAGACCGGGACAGGGTATTTAGGCTACACCTTC
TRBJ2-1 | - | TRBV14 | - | CASSQDLGWGDEQFF | TGTGCCAGCAGCCAAGATCTGGGCTGGGGGGATGAGCAGTTCTTC
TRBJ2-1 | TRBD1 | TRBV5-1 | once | CASSFWDRDDNEQFF | TGCGCCAGCAGCTTTTGGGACAGGGACGACAATGAGCAGTTCTTC
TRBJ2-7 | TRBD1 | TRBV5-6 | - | CASSPDSNRGREQYF | TGTGCCAGCAGCCCCGATTCCAACAGGGGGCGGGAGCAGTACTTC
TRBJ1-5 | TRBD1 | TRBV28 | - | CASSLPGGNNQPQHF | TGTGCCAGCAGTCTGCCAGGGGGGAACAATCAGCCCCAGCATTTT
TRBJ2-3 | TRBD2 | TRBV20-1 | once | CSASSGVTTDTQYF | TGCAGTGCTAGTAGCGGGGTTACCACAGATACGCAGTATTTT
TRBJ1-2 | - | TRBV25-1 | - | CASSEGPERSYGYTF | TGTGCCAGCAGTGAGGGGCCCGAACGGAGCTATGGCTACACCTTC
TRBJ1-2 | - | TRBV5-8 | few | CASSWEQGLYGYTF | TGTGCCAGCAGCTGGGAGCAGGGGCTTTATGGCTACACCTTC
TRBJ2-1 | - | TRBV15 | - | CATSSESYNEQFF | TGTGCCACCAGCAGCGAGTCCTACAATGAGCAGTTCTTC
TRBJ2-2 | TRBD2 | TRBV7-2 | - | CASSRGGYTGELFF | TGTGCCAGCAGCCGCGGGGGGTACACCGGGGAGCTGTTTTTT
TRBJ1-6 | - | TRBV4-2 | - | CASTPDSRNNSPLHF | TGTGCCAGCACCCCGGACTCAAGGAATAATTCACCCCTCCACTTT
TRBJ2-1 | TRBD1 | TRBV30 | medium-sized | CAWSGFDRAPRDEQFF | TGTGCCTGGAGTGGTTTCGACAGGGCTCCGCGCGATGAGCAGTTCTTC
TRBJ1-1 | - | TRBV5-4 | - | CASSFPGAEAFF | TGTGCCAGCAGCTTCCCCGGGGCTGAAGCTTTCTTT
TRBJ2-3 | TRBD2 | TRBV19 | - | CASSGASGDTQYF | TGTGCCAGTAGTGGGGCTAGCGGAGATACGCAGTATTTT
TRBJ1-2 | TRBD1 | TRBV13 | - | CASSDPGQGNYGYTF | TGTGCCAGCAGCGACCCGGGACAGGGGAACTATGGCTACACCTTC
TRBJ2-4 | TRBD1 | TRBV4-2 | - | CASSQGQGAENIQYF | TGTGCCAGCAGCCAGGGACAGGGGGCGGAAAACATTCAGTACTTC
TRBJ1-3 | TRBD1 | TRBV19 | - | CASAPWDRGLASGNTIYF | TGTGCCAGCGCTCCCTGGGACAGGGGGCTTGCGTCTGGAAACACCATATATTTT